This TCR beta chain was identified during a study of blood T cell repertoires in COVID-19. Background on the study: The United States, Italy and Spain supplied acute and convalescent COVID-19 samples. PBMCs, B-cell-depleted T cells, or T cells were the source of the cDNA or gDNA that made up the material.

In the original workflow: Nucleated cell counts were estimated from reference gene primer amplification. Sequencing was performed with immunoSEQ multiplex PCR; in TCRdb, only in-frame clones are kept and a portion is missing. V and J calls and clone size follow that table, whereas D and trimming were derived from the DNA. The sample records some 100,000 clones, over 65% being singletons. CDR1 and CDR2 from the germline V gene are MNHEY and SMNVEV (reference sequence). The CDR3 has 17 amino acids. Trimming stripped 5 bases from V and 2 bases from J, with 16 bases between. The gene calls are TRBV27 and TRBJ1-6, with TRBD1 as a possible D gene (6 bases). This receptor was taken from a man in his 70s with acute or convalescent COVID-19. Sequences were obtained from peripheral blood. The CDR3: CASSLQGLLAYNSPLHF. The CDR3 region has the DNA TGTGCCAGCAGTCTCCAGGGGTTACTAGCCTATAATTCACCCCTCCACTTT.